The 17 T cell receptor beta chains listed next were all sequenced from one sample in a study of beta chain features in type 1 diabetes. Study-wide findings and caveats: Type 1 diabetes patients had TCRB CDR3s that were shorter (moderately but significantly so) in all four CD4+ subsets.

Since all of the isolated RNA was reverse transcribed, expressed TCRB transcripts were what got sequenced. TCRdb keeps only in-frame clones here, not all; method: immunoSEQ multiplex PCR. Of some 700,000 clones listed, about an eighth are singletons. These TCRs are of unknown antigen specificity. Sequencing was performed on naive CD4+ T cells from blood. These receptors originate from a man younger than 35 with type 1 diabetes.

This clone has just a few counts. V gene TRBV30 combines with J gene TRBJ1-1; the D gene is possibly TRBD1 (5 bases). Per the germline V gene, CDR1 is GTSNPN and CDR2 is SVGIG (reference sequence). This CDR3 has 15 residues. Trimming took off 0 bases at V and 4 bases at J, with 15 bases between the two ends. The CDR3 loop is CAWSVRGVRSTEAFF. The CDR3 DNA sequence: TGTGCCTGGAGTGTACGAGGGGTCCGGAGCACTGAAGCTTTCTTT. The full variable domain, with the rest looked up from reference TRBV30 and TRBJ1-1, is SQTIHQWPATLVQPVGSPLSLECTVEGTSNPNLYWYRQAAGRGLQLLFYSVGIGQISSEVPQNLSASRPQDRQFILSSKKLLLSDSGFYLCAWSVRGVRSTEAFFGQGTRLTVV.

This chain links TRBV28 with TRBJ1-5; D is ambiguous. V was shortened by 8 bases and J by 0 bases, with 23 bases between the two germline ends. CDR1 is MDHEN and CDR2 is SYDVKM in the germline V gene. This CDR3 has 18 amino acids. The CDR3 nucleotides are TGTGCCAGCGGGTCCGGCACCTCCCTCCCCCTTAGCAATCAGCCCCAGCATTTT. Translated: CASGSGTSLPLSNQPQHF.

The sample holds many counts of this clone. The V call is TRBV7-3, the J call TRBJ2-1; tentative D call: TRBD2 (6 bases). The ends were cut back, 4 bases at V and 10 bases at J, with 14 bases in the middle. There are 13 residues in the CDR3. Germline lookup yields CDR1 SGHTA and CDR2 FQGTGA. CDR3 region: CASSYLEGTEQFF. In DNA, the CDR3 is TGTGCCAGCAGCTACTTGGAGGGGACGGAGCAGTTCTTC.

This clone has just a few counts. This CDR3 reads CASSADWGSTDTQYF. CDR3 DNA: TGTGCCAGCAGTGCCGATTGGGGATCCACAGATACGCAGTATTTT. The chain recombines TRBV2 with TRBJ2-3; D uncertain. The germline CDR1 and CDR2 sequences are SNHLY and FYNNEI. The CDR3 is 15 residues long. V was cut by 4 bases and J by 2 bases, with 13 bases left in between.

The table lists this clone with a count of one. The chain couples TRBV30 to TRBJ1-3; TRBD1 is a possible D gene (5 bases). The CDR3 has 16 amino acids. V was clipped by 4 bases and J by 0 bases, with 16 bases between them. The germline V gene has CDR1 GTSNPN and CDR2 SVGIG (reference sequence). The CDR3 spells CAWKVRDPSSGNTIYF. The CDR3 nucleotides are TGTGCCTGGAAAGTCAGGGACCCGAGCTCTGGAAACACCATATATTTT.

The CDR3 sequence is CASSPGTGGAPQYF. For the CDR3, the DNA is TGTGCCAGCAGTCCGGGGACAGGGGGGGCACCCCAGTACTTC. The V gene is TRBV27, the J gene TRBJ2-7; 11 bases agree with TRBD1. V shed 5 bases, J shed 10 bases, and the junction held 10 bases outside the gene matches. Germline lookup yields CDR1 MNHEY and CDR2 SMNVEV (reference sequence). CDR3 length equals 14 residues.

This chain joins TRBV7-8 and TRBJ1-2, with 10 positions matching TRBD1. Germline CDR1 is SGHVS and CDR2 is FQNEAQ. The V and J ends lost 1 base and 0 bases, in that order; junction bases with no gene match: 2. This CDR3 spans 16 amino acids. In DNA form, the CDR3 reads TGTGCCAGCAGCTTAGGGGACAGGGGTACTAACTATGGCTACACCTTC. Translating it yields CASSLGDRGTNYGYTF.

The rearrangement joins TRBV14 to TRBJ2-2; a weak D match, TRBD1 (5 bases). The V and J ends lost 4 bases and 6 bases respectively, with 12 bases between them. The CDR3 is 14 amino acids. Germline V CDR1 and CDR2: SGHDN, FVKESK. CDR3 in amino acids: CASSLTQGPGELFF. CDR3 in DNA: TGTGCCAGCAGCCTTACCCAGGGCCCCGGGGAGCTGTTTTTT.

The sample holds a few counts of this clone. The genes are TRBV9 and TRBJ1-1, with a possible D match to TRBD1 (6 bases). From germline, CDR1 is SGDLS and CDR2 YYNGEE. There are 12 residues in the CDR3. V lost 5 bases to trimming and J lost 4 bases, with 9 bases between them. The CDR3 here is CASSKQGTEAFF. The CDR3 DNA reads TGTGCCAGCAGTAAACAGGGCACTGAAGCTTTCTTT. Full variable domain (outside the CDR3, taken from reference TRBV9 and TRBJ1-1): DSGVTQTPKHLITATGQRVTLRCSPRSGDLSVYWYQQSLDQGLQFLIQYYNGEERAKGNILERFSAQQFPDLHSELNLSSLELGDSALYFCASSKQGTEAFFGQGTRLTVV.

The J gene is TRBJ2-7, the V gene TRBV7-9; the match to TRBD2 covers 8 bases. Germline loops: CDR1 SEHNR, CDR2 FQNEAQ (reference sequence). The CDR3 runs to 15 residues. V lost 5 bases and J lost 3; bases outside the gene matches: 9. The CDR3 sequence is CASSPSGGGGYEQYF. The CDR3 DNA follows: TGTGCCAGCAGCCCCTCCGGGGGGGGAGGCTACGAGCAGTACTTC.

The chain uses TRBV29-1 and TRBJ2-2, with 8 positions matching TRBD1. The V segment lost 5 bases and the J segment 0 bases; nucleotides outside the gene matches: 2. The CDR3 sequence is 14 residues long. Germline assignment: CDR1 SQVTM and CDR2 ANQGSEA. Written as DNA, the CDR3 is TGCAGCGTTTGGACAGGGTCGAACACCGGGGAGCTGTTTTTT. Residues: CSVWTGSNTGELFF.

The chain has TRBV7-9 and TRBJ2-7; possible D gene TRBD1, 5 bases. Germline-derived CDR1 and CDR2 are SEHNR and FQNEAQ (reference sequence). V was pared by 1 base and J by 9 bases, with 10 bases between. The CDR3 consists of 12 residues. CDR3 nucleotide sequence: TGTGCCAGCAGCTTAGGGGGCTCCGGGCAGTACTTC. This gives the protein CASSLGGSGQYF. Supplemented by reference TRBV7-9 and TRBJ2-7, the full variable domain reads DTGVSQNPRHKITKRGQNVTFRCDPISEHNRLYWYRQTLGQGPEFLTYFQNEAQLEKSRLLSDRFSAERPKGSFSTLEIQRTEQGDSAMYLCASSLGGSGQYFGPGTRLTVT.

DNA for the CDR3: TGTGCCAGCAGCTTAGTTAGTTGGGGACTAACCTACGAGCAGTACTTC. It is translated as CASSLVSWGLTYEQYF. The chain joins TRBV7-2 to TRBJ2-7; 7 nucleotides match TRBD2. The trim removed 1 base at V and 2 bases at J, leaving 8 bases unmatched. The germline CDR1 and CDR2 sequences are SGHTA and FQGNSA. The CDR3 sequence is 16 residues long.

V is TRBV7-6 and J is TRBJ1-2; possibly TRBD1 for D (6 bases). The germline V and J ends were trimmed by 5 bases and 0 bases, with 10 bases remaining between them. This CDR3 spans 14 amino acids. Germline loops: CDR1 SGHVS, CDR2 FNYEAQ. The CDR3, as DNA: TGTGCCAGCAGCCCTAGGGGGTCTAACTATGGCTACACCTTC. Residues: CASSPRGSNYGYTF.

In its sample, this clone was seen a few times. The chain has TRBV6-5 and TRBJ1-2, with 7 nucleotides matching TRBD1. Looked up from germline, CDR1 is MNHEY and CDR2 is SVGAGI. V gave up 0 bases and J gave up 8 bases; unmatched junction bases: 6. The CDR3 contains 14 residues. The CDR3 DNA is TGTGCCAGCAGTTACTCGAGGGGGCTGCGCGGCTACACCTTC. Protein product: CASSYSRGLRGYTF.

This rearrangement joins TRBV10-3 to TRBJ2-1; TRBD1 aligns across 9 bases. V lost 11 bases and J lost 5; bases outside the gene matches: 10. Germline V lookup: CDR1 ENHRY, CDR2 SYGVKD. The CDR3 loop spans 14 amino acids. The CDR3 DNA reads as TGTGCCGTAACTCCGGGACAGGGTAACAATGAGCAGTTCTTC. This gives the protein CAVTPGQGNNEQFF.

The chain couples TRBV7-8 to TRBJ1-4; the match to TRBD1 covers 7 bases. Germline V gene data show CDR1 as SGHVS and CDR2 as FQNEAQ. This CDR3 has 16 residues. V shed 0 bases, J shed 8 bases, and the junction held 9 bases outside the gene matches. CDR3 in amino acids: CASSLARGQRGEKLFF. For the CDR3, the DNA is TGTGCCAGCAGCTTAGCGAGGGGACAGCGGGGAGAAAAACTGTTTTTT.